The 28 T cell receptor beta chains in this list originate from one sample, sequenced in a study of T cells in Graves' hyperthyroidism and ophthalmopathy. The investigators amplified TCR beta CDR3 regions from RNA transcripts. HTBI primers drove first-round RT-PCR of the TCR CDR3. Each CDR3 protein is one row after TCRdb ran MiXCR on the multiplex PCR reads. The repertoire holds 480,000 or so distinct CDR3 sequences, with about 45% as singletons. The sample taken for sequencing was peripheral blood or thyroid tissue (not recorded which). Source of these receptors: an adult woman with Graves' disease, either hyperthyroidism or ophthalmopathy (not recorded which).

The J gene is TRBJ2-7, the V gene TRBV10-3, with D hard to call. CDR3 length: 13 amino acids. CDR1 and CDR2 from the germline V gene are ENHRY and SYGVKD. Trimming shortened V by 2 bases and J by 12 bases, and 17 bases separated the two germline ends. Here the CDR3 DNA reads TGTGCCATCAGTGAGACAGAGACAAGCCCACTGTACTTC. Translating gives CAISETETSPLYF.

This clonotype was found many times. J is TRBJ1-1 and V is TRBV19; D gene ambiguous. Trimming left V 2 bases short and J 8 bases short, with 9 bases between. The CDR3 has 12 amino acids. Germline V gene sequence: CDR1 LNHDA, CDR2 SQIVND (reference sequence). CDR3 DNA sequence: TGTGCCAGTAGTATACGCTTGGGGGAAGCTTTCTTT. Translation: CASSIRLGEAFF.

This chain uses TRBV6-5 with TRBJ2-7; 8 bases are shared with TRBD2. The CDR3 consists of 20 residues. Germline CDR1 MNHEY, CDR2 SVGAGI. After removal of 0 bases from V and 4 bases from J, the junction contained 20 bases not matched to a gene. In DNA, the CDR3 is TGTGCCAGCAGTTACTCTTCACCCCACACTAGCAGCGGGAGTTCATACGAGCAGTACTTC. Translation: CASSYSSPHTSSGSSYEQYF.

This clonotype was detected a few times. The CDR3 here is CASSPSRGGAGETQYF. CDR3 coding DNA: TGTGCCAGCAGTCCGAGTAGGGGTGGGGCCGGGGAGACCCAGTACTTC. The chain is built from TRBV6-6 and TRBJ2-5, with D possibly matching TRBD1 (5 bases). The CDR3 is 16 residues long. V was clipped by 5 bases and J by 5 bases, with 21 bases between them. CDR1 MNHNY and CDR2 SVGAGI come from the germline V gene (reference sequence).

V usage is TRBV28 and J usage is TRBJ2-7; TRBD2 matches 7 bases. CDR3 size: 12 residues. V shed 9 bases and J 3 bases; nucleotides not matched to a gene: 5. Looked up from germline, CDR1 is MDHEN and CDR2 is SYDVKM. Here the CDR3 reads CASGGGLYEQYF. In DNA, the CDR3 is TGTGCCAGTGGGGGGGGTCTCTACGAGCAGTACTTC.

V gene TRBV7-8 combines with J gene TRBJ1-3; 7 bases agree with TRBD1. The CDR3 runs to 16 residues. Germline V lookup: CDR1 SGHVS, CDR2 FQNEAQ. Germline trimming cut 5 bases from V and 5 bases from J; bases unmatched to any gene: 12. The CDR3 loop is CASSIGQARRRNTIYF. CDR3 DNA sequence: TGTGCCAGCAGCATCGGACAGGCGCGACGAAGAAACACCATATATTTT.

At least ten counts were recorded for this clonotype. The chain is built from TRBV5-6 and TRBJ1-5, with unresolved D. V lost 0 bases to trimming and J lost 3 bases, with 7 bases between them. Per the germline V gene, CDR1 is SGHDT and CDR2 is YYEEEE. This CDR3 is 14 amino acids long. The CDR3, as DNA: TGTGCCAGCAGCTTGGATGGATTCAATCAGCCCCAGCATTTT. Translated, it gives CASSLDGFNQPQHF.

This chain links TRBV10-3 with TRBJ2-7; D might be TRBD1 or TRBD2, each matching 5 bases. V shed 10 bases and J shed 2 bases, with 15 bases lying between them. Germline-derived CDR1 and CDR2 are ENHRY and SYGVKD. The CDR3 totals 13 residues. The CDR3, as DNA: TGTGCCAGGCCGGGGCCGATTCCCTACGAGCAGTACTTC. Encoded protein: CARPGPIPYEQYF.

This clonotype showed up many times. The chain combines TRBV29-1 with TRBJ1-1; D uncertain. V was cut by 7 bases and J by 6 bases, with 18 bases left in between. The germline V gene has CDR1 SQVTM and CDR2 ANQGSEA. CDR3 size: 13 residues. The CDR3 DNA sequence: TGCAGCGCCTTACCGGGTCCCGAGGCTGAAGCTTTCTTT. Encoded protein: CSALPGPEAEAFF.

This clonotype was picked up one time. Its ends do not fully match the called genes, so a read error is possible. V is TRBV18 and J is TRBJ2-5, with 9 nucleotides matching TRBD1. Per germline, CDR1 KGHSH and CDR2 LQKENI. CDR3 length: 15 residues. The CDR3 loop reads CAGSPPDRGRETQYF. CDR3 in DNA: TGTGCCGGCTCACCACCGGACAGGGGTCGAGAGACCCAGTACTTC.

The chain combines TRBV9 with TRBJ1-1; TRBD1 might be the D (6 bases). The CDR3 has 14 amino acids. Per germline, CDR1 SGDLS and CDR2 YYNGEE. Trimming left V 0 bases short and J 8 bases short, with 14 bases between. In nucleotides, the CDR3 is TGTGCCAGCAGCGTAGCTACGGACAGCCACGAAGCTTTCTTT. This encodes CASSVATDSHEAFF.

The chain uses TRBV7-1 and TRBJ2-7; D is tentatively TRBD1 or TRBD2 (5 bases each). TRBV7-1 belongs to the ORF category, with a function that is uncertain. The V and J ends lost 3 bases and 0 bases respectively, with 15 bases between them. The CDR3 spans 16 residues. The CDR3 sequence is CASSSSGTRSSYEQYF. For the CDR3, the DNA is TGTGCCAGCAGCTCGTCCGGGACCAGAAGCTCCTACGAGCAGTACTTC.

Concerning this clonotype: Since a much larger clone is just one base distant, this may be a read error. The chain joins TRBV7-9 to TRBJ2-7; 8 nucleotides agree with TRBD2. Germline-derived CDR1 and CDR2 are SEHNR and FQNEAQ (reference sequence). The CDR3 spans 17 residues. The CDR3 loop reads CASSPSPKSGGFDEQYF. DNA for the CDR3: TGCGCCAGCAGCCCTTCCCCCAAAAGCGGGGGCTTCGACGAGCAGTACTTC.

The chain recombines TRBV20-1 with TRBJ2-7; D is perhaps TRBD2 (5 bases). The germline V gene encodes CDR1 DFQATT and CDR2 SNEGSKA (reference sequence). Trimming removed 6 bases at V and 5 bases at J, with 17 bases between. CDR3 length: 13 residues. CDR3: CSARTVASHEQYF. For the CDR3, the DNA is TGCAGTGCACGGACGGTAGCGAGCCACGAGCAGTACTTC.

To note about this clonotype: Because it lacks the conserved phenylalanine or tryptophan at the end, this CDR3 is likely a read error. The limits of the CDR3 on the DNA are not certain, so only TCRdb's listed CDR3 is given. The V call is TRBV5-1, the J call TRBJ2-7. A total of 8 residues make up the CDR3, ends included. Germline V CDR1 and CDR2: SGHRS, YFSETQ. CDR3 protein: CASRVTYT.

As regards this clonotype: A much larger clone is a single base away; this may be a read error. This chain connects TRBV6-6 to TRBJ1-1, with D possibly TRBD1 on 6 matching bases. This CDR3 region has 16 residues. Per the germline V gene, CDR1 is MNHNY and CDR2 is SVGAGI (reference sequence). The CDR3 coding sequence is TGTGCCAGCAGTTACTCCCGGCCGCAGGGGAGTACTGAAGCTTCCTTT. Residues: CASSYSRPQGSTEASF.

Only a few counts were recorded for this clonotype. DNA for the CDR3: TGTGCCAGCAGTTACTCGACAGGGGTGAACAATCAGCCCCAGCATTTT. Translation gives CASSYSTGVNNQPQHF. V is TRBV6-2 or TRBV6-3 and J is TRBJ1-5; TRBD1 agrees at 8 bases. CDR3 length equals 16 residues. Germline trimming cut 0 bases from V and 3 bases from J; bases unmatched to any gene: 4. Per germline, CDR1 MNHEY and CDR2 SVGEGT.

The gene calls are TRBV7-2 and TRBJ1-6; 9 bases align to TRBD1. This CDR3 contains 17 residues. Germline trimming cut 3 bases from V and 2 bases from J; bases unmatched to any gene: 5. Germline CDR1 reads SGHTA; CDR2 reads FQGNSA. The DNA for the CDR3 is TGTGCCAGCAGCTTCGGGACAGGGATTACCTATAATTCACCCCTCCACTTT. As protein: CASSFGTGITYNSPLHF.

The V gene is TRBV4-3, the J gene TRBJ1-4; 7 positions match TRBD1. Per the germline V gene, CDR1 is LGHNA and CDR2 is YSLEER. This CDR3 has 15 amino acids. After removal of 4 bases from V and 8 bases from J, the junction contained 10 bases not matched to a gene. In DNA form, the CDR3 reads TGCGCCAGCAGCCCAGAGGTCGTGGGACAGGAAAAACTGTTTTTT. It specifies CASSPEVVGQEKLFF.

CDR3 loop: CARGIGPHTYNSPLHF. DNA of the CDR3: TGTGCCAGAGGTATCGGTCCCCACACCTATAATTCACCCCTCCACTTT. This chain uses TRBV7-3 with TRBJ1-6; D gene unclear. Germline V gene data show CDR1 as SGHTA and CDR2 as FQGTGA. V was trimmed by 9 bases and J by 2 bases, leaving 17 bases between them. The CDR3 sequence is 16 residues long.

The rearrangement links TRBV10-3 to TRBJ2-5; D may match TRBD1 or TRBD2 (5 bases each). CDR3 length: 16 amino acids. The V gene's germline CDR1 is ENHRY and CDR2 SYGVKD. Deletions cut 4 bases from V and 5 bases from J, with 20 bases between. CDR3 sequence reads: CAISARVGDDRETQYF. In DNA form, the CDR3 reads TGTGCCATCAGTGCTAGAGTAGGGGACGACCGGGAGACCCAGTACTTC.

This clonotype was counted at least ten times. V usage is TRBV4-3 and J usage is TRBJ1-2; 11 nucleotides align to TRBD1. Germline CDR1 and CDR2: LGHNA and YSLEER. CDR3 length: 15 amino acids. The V gene end was trimmed by 2 bases and the J gene end by 7 bases; junction bases not matched to a gene: 6. As DNA, the CDR3 is TGCGCCAGCAGCCAACCACCCGGGACAGGGGGTGGCTACACCTTC. This gives the protein CASSQPPGTGGGYTF.

The V call is TRBV25-1, the J call TRBJ2-2; D is possibly TRBD1 (7 bases). This CDR3 spans 14 amino acids. Trimming took off 3 bases at V and 6 bases at J, with 11 bases between the two ends. The germline V gene has CDR1 MGHDK and CDR2 SYGVNS. CDR3 sequence: CASSDTGEAGELFF. The DNA for the CDR3 is TGTGCCAGCAGTGATACAGGGGAGGCCGGGGAGCTGTTTTTT.

Concerning this clonotype itself: A single base separates this from a much larger clone, so it may be a read error. The chain joins TRBV7-9 to TRBJ2-3; D is uncertain. Trimming took off 5 bases at V and 4 bases at J, with 13 bases between the two ends. Germline loops: CDR1 SEHNR, CDR2 FQNEAQ (reference sequence). The CDR3 loop spans 14 amino acids. In DNA form, the CDR3 reads TGTGCCAGCAGCCCGACGGCACGGGCAGATACGCAGTATTTT. Translating it yields CASSPTARADTQYF.

The rearrangement uses TRBV18 and TRBJ2-5; D is uncertain. The V end was cut by 3 bases, the J end by 3 bases, with 8 bases between. Germline-derived CDR1 and CDR2 are KGHSH and LQKENI. There are 13 residues in the CDR3. The CDR3 DNA follows: TGTGCCAGCTCACCCAAGACTGAAGAGACCCAGTACTTC. Its protein product is CASSPKTEETQYF.

The chain carries TRBV7-2 and TRBJ2-5, with no clear D. V was cut by 3 bases and J by 5 bases, with 13 bases left in between. CDR3 length equals 14 residues. The germline V gene encodes CDR1 SGHTA and CDR2 FQGNSA. CDR3 coding DNA: TGTGCCAGCAGCTTGGTTGGGGTGGCGGAGACCCAGTACTTC. It specifies CASSLVGVAETQYF.

This clonotype was found many times. The gene calls are TRBV20-1 and TRBJ2-5; 7 bases agree with TRBD2. The CDR3 extends over 12 amino acids. V was clipped by 7 bases and J by 5 bases; unmatched bases: 7. From germline, CDR1 is DFQATT and CDR2 SNEGSKA (reference sequence). The CDR3 loop reads CSGRELWETQYF. Here the CDR3 DNA reads TGCAGTGGGCGGGAGCTTTGGGAGACCCAGTACTTC.

This clonotype was detected many times. The chain joins TRBV20-1 to TRBJ1-2; possible D gene TRBD1, 6 bases. V lost 1 base and J lost 4, with 13 bases in between. The CDR3 runs to 14 residues. CDR1 is DFQATT and CDR2 is SNEGSKA in the germline V gene (reference sequence). This CDR3 reads CSARVWGASYGYTF. CDR3 nucleotide sequence: TGCAGTGCTAGAGTTTGGGGGGCCAGCTATGGCTACACCTTC.